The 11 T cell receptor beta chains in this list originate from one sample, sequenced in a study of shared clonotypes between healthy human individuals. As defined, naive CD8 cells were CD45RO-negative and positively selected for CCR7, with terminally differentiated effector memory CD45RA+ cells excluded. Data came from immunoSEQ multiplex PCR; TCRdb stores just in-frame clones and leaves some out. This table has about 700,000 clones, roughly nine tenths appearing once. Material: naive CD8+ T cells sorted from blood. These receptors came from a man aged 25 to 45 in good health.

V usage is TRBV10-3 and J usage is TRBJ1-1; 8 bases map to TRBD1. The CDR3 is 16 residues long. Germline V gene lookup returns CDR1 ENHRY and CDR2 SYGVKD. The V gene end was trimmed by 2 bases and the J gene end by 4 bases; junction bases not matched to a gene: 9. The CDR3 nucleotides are TGTGCCATCAGTGAGGGACAGGGAGCCAGAGGCACTGAAGCTTTCTTT. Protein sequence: CAISEGQGARGTEAFF.

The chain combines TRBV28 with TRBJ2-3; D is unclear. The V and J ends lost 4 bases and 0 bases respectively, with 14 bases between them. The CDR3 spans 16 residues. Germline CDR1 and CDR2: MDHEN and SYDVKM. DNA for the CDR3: TGTGCCAGCAGTTCCCGAAGGGTTACTAGCACAGATACGCAGTATTTT. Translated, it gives CASSSRRVTSTDTQYF.

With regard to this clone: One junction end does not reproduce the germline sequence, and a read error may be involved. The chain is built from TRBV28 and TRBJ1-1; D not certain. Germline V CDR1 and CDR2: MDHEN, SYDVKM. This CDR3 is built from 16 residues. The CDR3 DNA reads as TGTGCCAGCAGTTTTTTACAGAATCGGCAAAACATTGAAGCTTTCTTT. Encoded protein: CASSFLQNRQNIEAFF.

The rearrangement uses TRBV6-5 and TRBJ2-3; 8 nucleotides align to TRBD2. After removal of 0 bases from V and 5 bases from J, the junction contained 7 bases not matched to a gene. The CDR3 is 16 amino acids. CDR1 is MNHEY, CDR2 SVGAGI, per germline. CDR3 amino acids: CASSYSTSGRIDTQYF. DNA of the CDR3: TGTGCCAGCAGTTACTCCACTAGCGGAAGGATAGATACGCAGTATTTT.

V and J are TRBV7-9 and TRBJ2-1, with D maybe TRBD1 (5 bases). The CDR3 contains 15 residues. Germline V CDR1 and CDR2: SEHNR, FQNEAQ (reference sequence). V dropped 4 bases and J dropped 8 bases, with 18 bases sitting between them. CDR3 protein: CASSSAGWGKDEQFF. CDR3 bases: TGTGCCAGCAGCTCAGCTGGGTGGGGCAAGGATGAGCAGTTCTTC.

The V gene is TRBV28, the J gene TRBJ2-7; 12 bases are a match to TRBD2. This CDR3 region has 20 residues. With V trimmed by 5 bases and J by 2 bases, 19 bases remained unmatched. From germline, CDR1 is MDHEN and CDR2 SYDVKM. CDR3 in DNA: TGTGCCAGCAGTCCGTACGGGACTAGCGGGTCTGACTGGGGGGCCTACGAGCAGTACTTC. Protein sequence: CASSPYGTSGSDWGAYEQYF.

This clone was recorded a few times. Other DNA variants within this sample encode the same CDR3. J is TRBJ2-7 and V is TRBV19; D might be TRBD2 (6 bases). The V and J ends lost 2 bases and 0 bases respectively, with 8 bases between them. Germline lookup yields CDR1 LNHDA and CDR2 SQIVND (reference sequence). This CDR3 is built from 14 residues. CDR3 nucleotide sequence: TGTGCCAGTAGTATAACCGGGAGCTCCTACGAGCAGTACTTC. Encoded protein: CASSITGSSYEQYF.

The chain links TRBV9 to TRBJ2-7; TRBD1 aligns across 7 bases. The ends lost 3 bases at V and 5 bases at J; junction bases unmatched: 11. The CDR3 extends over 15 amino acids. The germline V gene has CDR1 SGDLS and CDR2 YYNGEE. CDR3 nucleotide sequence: TGTGCCAGCAGCGCCCAGGGGGACCCACGAGACGAGCAGTACTTC. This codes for CASSAQGDPRDEQYF.

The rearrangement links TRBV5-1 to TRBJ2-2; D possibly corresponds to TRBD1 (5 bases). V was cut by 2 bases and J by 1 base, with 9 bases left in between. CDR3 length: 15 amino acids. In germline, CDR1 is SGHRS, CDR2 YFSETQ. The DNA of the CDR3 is TGCGCCAGCAGCTTCTCTACAGGGAACACCGGGGAGCTGTTTTTT. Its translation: CASSFSTGNTGELFF.

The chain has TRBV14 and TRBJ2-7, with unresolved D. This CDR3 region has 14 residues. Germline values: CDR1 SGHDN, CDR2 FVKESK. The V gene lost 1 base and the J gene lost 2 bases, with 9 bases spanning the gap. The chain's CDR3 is CASSQVYRTYEQYF. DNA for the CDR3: TGTGCCAGCAGCCAAGTGTATAGGACCTACGAGCAGTACTTC.

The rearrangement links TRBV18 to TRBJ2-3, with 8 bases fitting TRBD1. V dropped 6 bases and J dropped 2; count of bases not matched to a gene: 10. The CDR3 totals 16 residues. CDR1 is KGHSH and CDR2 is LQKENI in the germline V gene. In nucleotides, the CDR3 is TGTGCCAGCTCCCAGGACAGGGAGTATAACACAGATACGCAGTATTTT. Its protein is CASSQDREYNTDTQYF.